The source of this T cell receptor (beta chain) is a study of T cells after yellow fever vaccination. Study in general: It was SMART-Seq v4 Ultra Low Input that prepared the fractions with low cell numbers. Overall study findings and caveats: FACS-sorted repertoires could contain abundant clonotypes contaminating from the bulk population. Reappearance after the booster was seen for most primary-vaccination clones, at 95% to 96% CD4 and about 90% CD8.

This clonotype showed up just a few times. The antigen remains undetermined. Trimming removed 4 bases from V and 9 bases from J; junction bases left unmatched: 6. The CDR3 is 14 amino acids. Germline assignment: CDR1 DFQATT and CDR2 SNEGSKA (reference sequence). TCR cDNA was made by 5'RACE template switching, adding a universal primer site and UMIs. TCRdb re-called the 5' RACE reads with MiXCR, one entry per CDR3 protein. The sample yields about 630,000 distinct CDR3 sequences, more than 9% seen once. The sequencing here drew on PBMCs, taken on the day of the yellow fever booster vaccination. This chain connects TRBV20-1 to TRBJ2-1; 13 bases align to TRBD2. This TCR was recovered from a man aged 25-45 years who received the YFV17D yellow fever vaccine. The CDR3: CSATRTSGSGEQFF. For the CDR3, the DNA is TGCAGTGCTACCCGGACTAGCGGGAGTGGTGAGCAGTTCTTC.